The clone carrying this T cell receptor beta chain was counted only a few times. CDR3 length: 19 residues. The V gene's germline CDR1 is KGHSH and CDR2 LQKENI. Trimming removed 3 bases from V and 0 bases from J; junction bases left unmatched: 16. These data belong to a study of regulatory T cells in long-lasting Graves disease. Study at large: Those with persistent Graves' disease had received antithyroid drugs for over 5 years with positive TSH receptor antibodies.

Time point given: persistent/refractory GD, antithyroid drugs over 5 years with positive TRAb. PBMC-derived RNA was used for the TCR library. Clinicians diagnosed Graves' disease using American Thyroid Association guidelines. Investigators prepared the TCR beta libraries by applying iRepertoire HTBI primers and Arm-PCR of CDR3 regions. Using its own MiXCR run on the multiplex PCR reads, TCRdb lists one record per CDR3 protein. The data contain 400,000 to 500,000 distinct CDR3 sequences, roughly 21% of them singletons. Material: peripheral blood mononuclear cells (PBMCs), obtained when the disease was refractory, from a patient treated with antithyroid drugs. The V and J genes are TRBV18 and TRBJ2-5; 7 bases match TRBD1. The sequence came from a female donor with Graves disease. As DNA, the CDR3 is TGTGCCAGCTCACCCCCTCCCGTTGACAGGGTGGTGTACCAAGAGACCCAGTACTTC. Its protein is CASSPPPVDRVVYQETQYF.